This record looks at one T cell receptor beta chain sequence and its context. Its antigen is currently not known. Nothing much larger sits one base from this clone, and base qualities are not available. TCRbeta CDR3 regions were amplified from genomic DNA by means of the immunoSEQ Assay, a bias-controlled multiplex PCR. On the study's bioinformatics: The number of nucleated cells in each sample was estimated from the amplification of reference gene primers within the assay. To quantify the absolute abundance of each unique TCRbeta CDR3 rearrangement, sequence reads were collapsed and filtered. For each sample, productive Simpson clonality was calculated as the square root of Simpson's diversity index over productive rearrangements. TCRdb took this table from immuneACCESS and kept in-frame rearrangements with V and J called. Such tables lack part of the clones; where checked against another copy, unresolved V genes explain under half of the gap, and the rest is unexplained. The V and J calls and the clone size are those of that table, but D and trimming were determined from the DNA. The table for this sample lists 190,000 or so clones; around 84% of them were counted only once. The ten largest clones represent roughly 20% of the sample.

These data come from a study of blood T cell repertoires in COVID-19 (TCRdb year 2020). A note on the overall study: Samples covering the acute and convalescent phases of COVID-19 were provided by collaborators in the United States, Italy and Spain. Where HLA class I and class II types were available, the types were taken from metadata supplied by the sample provider, not from assay-based typing. The repertoires were released in a freely available public database meant as a resource for research on the immune response to SARS-CoV-2. Deeply sampled blood TCRbeta repertoires from subjects exposed to, actively infected with, or recovered from COVID-19 were included in the dataset. Samples were obtained from the ongoing ImmuneRACE study (first 160 participants) and from over 1,000 subjects provided by 6 global collaborators. A de-identified subject ID, COVID-19 status, age in years and sex were almost always included in the sample metadata. The material from the prospective study consisted of cDNA or gDNA derived from T cells, B-cell-depleted T cells, or PBMCs. Points the paper makes about the study in general: The quantity of clinical and demographic metadata differed by source and by participant and was supplied without curation.

Based on the germline V gene, the CDR1 and CDR2 sequences are SNHLY and FYNNEI. The V and J ends are trimmed by 3 bases and 4 bases, leaving 12 bases between them. The CDR3 runs 14 amino acids, cysteine and phenylalanine included. Only CDR3 DNA is held: 42 bases, read in frame from base 1. Enrolling through a virtual design, the prospective study's participants ranged in age from roughly 18 to 95 years and lived across approximately 25 United States geographic areas. In the prospective study, cohorts were assigned on the basis of participant-reported clinical history obtained from a screening survey and a study questionnaire. Recovered participants in ImmuneRACE Cohort 3 were defined by two consecutive negative NP/OP PCR tests, clearance by a healthcare professional, or resolution of symptoms. Each participant in the prospective study had whole blood, serum and a nasopharyngeal or oropharyngeal swab collected by mobile phlebotomists. Over a 2-month period, participants in the prospective study had the option of providing additional blood draws and questionnaires. Blood samples from the prospective study were shipped frozen or at room temperature prior to DNA extraction.

Sequencing was carried out using PBMCs or T cells enriched from blood (not recorded which). This receptor was identified in a middle-aged man who had recovered from COVID-19. The chain uses TRBV2 and TRBJ1-2, with a weak D call of TRBD1 (6 bases match). The nucleotide sequence is TGTGCCAGCAGTGAGGGGGGGCCGGGCTATGGCTACACCTTC. This gives the protein CASSEGGPGYGYTF. Reference TRBV2 and TRBJ1-2 genes cover what lies past the CDR3, so the full variable domain is EPEVTQTPSHQVTQMGQEVILRCVPISNHLYFYWYRQILGQKVEFLVSFYNNEISEKSEIFDDQFSVERPDGSNFTLKIRSTKLEDSAMYFCASSEGGPGYGYTFGSGTRLTVV.